These T cell receptor beta chains were read from a single sample in a study of OX40 agonist ivuxolimab in advanced cancers. Produced via immunoSEQ multiplex PCR; TCRdb's table is partial and in-frame only. Of about 51,000 clones detected, around 81% appear once; the ten largest clones hold about 2.9%. The sample in question was CD4+ or CD8+ T cells sorted from blood, obtained in a trial of the OX40 agonist ivuxolimab. The receptors shown here come from an adult with an advanced solid tumor such as melanoma, head and neck, liver or kidney cancer. Both conserved end residues are part of each CDR3. The size of a clone is reported for some rows only, either as once, few or many, or as a class for expanded clones.

J gene,V gene,clone size,CDR3 protein
TRBJ1-5,TRBV19,NA,CASTPRGGIGVSGNQPQHF
TRBJ1-2,TRBV5-4,NA,CASSQTGYGYTF
TRBJ1-5,TRBV5-6,few,CASSSTGTDSNQPQHF
TRBJ2-7,TRBV11-2,NA,CASSLVGQNEQYF
TRBJ1-6,TRBV5-4,NA,CASSPTGGGLPLHF
TRBJ1-2,TRBV19,once,CASSIGDRRYGYTF
TRBJ2-3,TRBV11-3,NA,CASSLARTRSTDTQYF
TRBJ2-5,TRBV11-3,NA,CASSLGRAQETQYF
TRBJ2-5,TRBV7-3,once,CASSLRGSEETQYF
TRBJ2-2,TRBV15,NA,CATSKRGGTSRPGELFF
TRBJ2-2,TRBV6-1,NA,CASSEARAGELFF
TRBJ2-5,TRBV2,NA,CASYQGRGGGETQYF
TRBJ1-1,TRBV5-1,NA,CASSSGTLGTEAFF
TRBJ1-5,TRBV18,NA,CASSPGQVNNQPQHF
TRBJ2-7,TRBV29-1,NA,CSAGTGLREQYF
TRBJ2-3,TRBV6-5,NA,CASSPSGGVGTQYF
TRBJ2-7,TRBV30,NA,CAWSRQNHSYEQYF
TRBJ2-5,TRBV6-6,NA,CASSYSRGGQETQYF
TRBJ2-5,TRBV7-2,NA,CASSKRLAKETQYF
TRBJ1-1,TRBV5-1,NA,CASSLVELDLWGEAFF
TRBJ2-6,TRBV5-1,few,CASSRGLAGGSGANVLTF
TRBJ1-2,TRBV7-8,NA,CASSFSRGMGGYTF
TRBJ2-5,TRBV18,NA,CASSPQSVETQYF
TRBJ2-6,TRBV7-8,NA,CASSSSTGANVLTF
TRBJ1-4,TRBV7-9,medium-sized,CASSPIQGEGKLFF
TRBJ1-6,TRBV5-6,NA,CASSPGTAFYNSPLHF
TRBJ2-6,TRBV2,NA,CASTTLGGASGANVLTF
TRBJ1-1,TRBV10-3,medium-sized,CAISDGIPEAFF
TRBJ2-1,TRBV2,NA,CASSVEASGVSYNEQFF
TRBJ1-2,TRBV19,NA,CASSLPQQGANYGYTF
TRBJ1-2,TRBV18,NA,CASSPPPGGGYTF
TRBJ1-1,TRBV5-1,NA,CASSLDGRNTEAFF
TRBJ2-7,TRBV7-8,NA,CASSLGRGGEQYF
TRBJ2-2,TRBV9,NA,CASSVVTGGYTGELFF
TRBJ2-2,TRBV25-1,NA,CASKRTPTGELFF
TRBJ2-1,TRBV11-3,NA,CASSLGTGGDGYNEQFF
TRBJ2-3,TRBV9,NA,CASSVAGTYLDTQYF
TRBJ2-7,TRBV7-2,NA,CASRPSGGAREQYF
TRBJ2-7,TRBV18,NA,CASSLETGALYEQYF
TRBJ2-2,TRBV9,NA,CASSVRDRNTGELFF
TRBJ1-1,TRBV19,NA,CASRVGGVNTEAFF
TRBJ2-1,TRBV11-3,NA,CASSLGPGIDLGEQFF
TRBJ1-1,TRBV6-6,few,CASSYEKLLKNTEAFF
TRBJ2-5,TRBV2,NA,CASSEIGTAVQETQYF
NA,TRBV7-7,NA,CASSDLGSPYEQYF